A single sample gave rise to the 18 T cell receptor beta chains below, sequenced in a study of blood T cell repertoires in COVID-19. Only in-frame clones appear in the TCRdb table, and some are missing; sequencing was by immunoSEQ multiplex PCR. The sample comprises about 40,000 clones, 88% of which are singletons, and 9% rests with the top ten. Sequencing was carried out using peripheral blood. The receptor set was obtained from a woman in her seventies with acute or convalescent COVID-19.

The rearrangement uses TRBV30 and TRBJ1-2; weak D call: TRBD1 (5 bases). The CDR3 totals 11 residues. The germline gives CDR1 GTSNPN, CDR2 SVGIG (reference sequence). Trimming pared 8 bases from V and 4 bases from J, leaving 11 bases between. This CDR3 is CAGQGSYGYTF. In nucleotides, the CDR3 is TGTGCCGGGCAGGGTTCCTATGGCTACACCTTC.

The sample holds a few counts of this clone. For the CDR3, the DNA is TGCGCCAGCCCGACAGAAACCTACGAGCAGTACGTC. Its protein product is CASPTETYEQYV. The rearrangement uses TRBV4-3 and TRBJ2-7; tentative D call: TRBD1 (5 bases). The CDR3 consists of 12 residues. Germline-derived CDR1 and CDR2 are LGHNA and YSLEER. V was shortened by 8 bases and J by 2 bases, with 10 bases between the two germline ends.

The chain is built from TRBV28 and TRBJ1-3; 7 bases align to TRBD1. V gave up 5 bases and J gave up 4 bases; unmatched junction bases: 8. This CDR3 contains 15 residues. The germline V gene encodes CDR1 MDHEN and CDR2 SYDVKM. CDR3 region: CASSPGTVEGNTIYF. CDR3 DNA sequence: TGTGCCAGCAGTCCCGGGACAGTTGAGGGAAACACCATATATTTT.

The chain carries TRBV18 and TRBJ1-1, with D maybe TRBD1 (6 bases). This CDR3 is 14 amino acids long. Looked up from germline, CDR1 is KGHSH and CDR2 is LQKENI. Trimming stripped 0 bases from V and 7 bases from J, with 12 bases between. In DNA, the CDR3 is TGTGCCAGCTCACCACCGAGCAGGGGCGATGAAGCTTTCTTT. Translated, it gives CASSPPSRGDEAFF.

This rearrangement joins TRBV18 to TRBJ2-3; 10 bases match TRBD2. V lost 2 bases to trimming and J lost 8 bases; unmatched junction nucleotides: 7. Germline values: CDR1 KGHSH, CDR2 LQKENI. The CDR3 covers 15 residues. The CDR3 DNA sequence: TGTGCCAGCTCACCATCCAGCGGGAGGGCCAGTACGCAGTATTTT. Translation: CASSPSSGRASTQYF.

The CDR3 is CASSLGLRLNHPGELFF. The DNA for the CDR3 is TGTGCCAGCAGTTTGGGTCTCAGACTCAATCATCCTGGGGAGCTGTTTTTT. The chain couples TRBV28 to TRBJ2-2; D remains ambiguous. Germline V gene sequence: CDR1 MDHEN, CDR2 SYDVKM. This CDR3 has 17 residues. With 3 bases removed from V and 8 bases from J, the gap between germline ends came to 22 bases.

CDR3 residues: CASSVGGQGAPNYGYTF. CDR3 sequence (DNA): TGTGCCAGCAGCGTAGGGGGACAGGGGGCGCCTAACTATGGCTACACCTTC. V gene TRBV9 combines with J gene TRBJ1-2; TRBD1 agrees at 12 bases. Germline V CDR1 and CDR2: SGDLS, YYNGEE. This CDR3 has 17 residues. V lost 0 bases to trimming and J lost 0 bases; unmatched junction nucleotides: 3.

Comments on this clone: One end of the junction fails to match germline, which may point to a read error. V is TRBV6-1 and J is TRBJ2-2, with a tentative D call TRBD1 (6 bases). CDR3 size: 16 residues. The germline V gene has CDR1 MNHNS and CDR2 SASEGT. The CDR3 region has the DNA TGTGCCAGCACTGAACGTGGGGACATCTACACCGGGGAGCTGTTTTTT. Translation gives CASTERGDIYTGELFF.

This clone was seen just once. The chain employs TRBV7-3 and TRBJ2-1; D is unresolved. Between the trimmed V and J ends, which lost 3 bases and 8 bases, there was a span of 11 bases. Germline V gives CDR1 SGHTA, CDR2 FQGTGA. CDR3 length: 13 residues. The CDR3 region is CASSFSQTHEQFF. The DNA of the CDR3 is TGTGCCAGCAGCTTTTCTCAGACTCATGAGCAGTTCTTC.

This chain links TRBV6-5 with TRBJ1-5; possible D gene TRBD1, 6 bases. The CDR3 consists of 15 residues. The V gene lost 8 bases and the J gene lost 0 bases, with 14 bases spanning the gap. The germline V gene encodes CDR1 MNHEY and CDR2 SVGAGI. CDR3 sequence: CASGWTADSNQPQHF. Here the CDR3 DNA reads TGTGCCAGCGGATGGACAGCCGATAGCAATCAGCCCCAGCATTTT.

The J gene is TRBJ1-2, the V gene TRBV18, with 9 bases matching TRBD1. From germline, CDR1 is KGHSH and CDR2 LQKENI. The CDR3 is made up of 15 amino acids. V trimming: 2 bases; J trimming: 4 bases; junction bases outside the gene matches: 5. The CDR3 reads CASSPGQGTVYGYTF. The CDR3 bases are TGTGCCAGCTCACCAGGACAGGGGACGGTCTATGGCTACACCTTC.

This rearrangement joins TRBV7-2 to TRBJ1-1, with 8 bases that match TRBD1. The CDR3 totals 14 residues. Germline V gene data show CDR1 as SGHTA and CDR2 as FQGNSA. With 4 bases clipped from V and 6 bases from J, the junction kept 7 bases outside the gene matches. The CDR3 here is CASSSRTGLAEAFF. DNA of the CDR3: TGTGCCAGCAGCTCCCGGACAGGGTTGGCTGAAGCTTTCTTT.

The DNA of the CDR3 is TGTGCCAGCCTTAGACAGGACTATGGCTACACCTTC. It specifies CASLRQDYGYTF. V gene TRBV2 combines with J gene TRBJ1-2; tentatively, D is TRBD1 (6 bases). V lost 8 bases, J lost 3 bases, and 10 bases lay in between. Germline V gene sequence: CDR1 SNHLY, CDR2 FYNNEI. This CDR3 is built from 12 residues.

V gene TRBV10-3 combines with J gene TRBJ2-1, with D maybe TRBD1 (5 bases). This CDR3 has 16 amino acids. V lost 6 bases to trimming and J lost 0 bases, with 15 bases between them. Per germline, CDR1 ENHRY and CDR2 SYGVKD. This chain's CDR3 is CAIRDGAASSYNEQFF. The CDR3 DNA reads as TGTGCCATCAGGGATGGGGCGGCCAGCTCCTACAATGAGCAGTTCTTC.

This chain uses TRBV4-3 with TRBJ2-2, with a possible D match to TRBD2 (6 bases). Looked up from germline, CDR1 is LGHNA and CDR2 is YSLEER. The V end lost 1 base, the J end lost 8 bases, and 23 bases lay between the germline ends. This CDR3 spans 18 amino acids. CDR3 coding DNA: TGCGCCAGCAGCCAAGGGCTAGTGCGGGAACGACCGTCTGGGGAGCTGTTTTTT. It codes for CASSQGLVRERPSGELFF.

The genes are TRBV9 and TRBJ2-6, with D maybe TRBD2 (5 bases). CDR3 length equals 19 residues. Germline V gives CDR1 SGDLS, CDR2 YYNGEE. Trimming stripped 1 base from V and 0 bases from J, with 17 bases between. DNA of the CDR3: TGTGCCAGCAGCGTAAGTTGGACTTGGCAAGGCTCTGGGGCCAACGTCCTGACTTTC. Its protein is CASSVSWTWQGSGANVLTF. The full variable domain, its missing parts supplied by reference TRBV9 and TRBJ2-6, is DSGVTQTPKHLITATGQRVTLRCSPRSGDLSVYWYQQSLDQGLQFLIQYYNGEERAKGNILERFSAQQFPDLHSELNLSSLELGDSALYFCASSVSWTWQGSGANVLTFGAGSRLTVL.

V and J are TRBV6-5 and TRBJ1-1; D gene uncertain. Per the germline V gene, CDR1 is MNHEY and CDR2 is SVGAGI. V was pared by 4 bases and J by 4 bases, with 10 bases between. The CDR3 totals 13 residues. CDR3: CASSFRRGTEAFF. In DNA, the CDR3 is TGTGCCAGCAGTTTCAGACGAGGCACTGAAGCTTTCTTT.

The V call is TRBV9, the J call TRBJ1-5, with 7 bases fitting TRBD1. The CDR3 length is 15 residues. Germline CDR1 reads SGDLS; CDR2 reads YYNGEE. Unmatched junction bases numbered 5, after V lost 0 bases and J lost 5 bases. CDR3 in amino acids: CASSVGGGWDQPQHF. The CDR3 DNA is TGTGCCAGCAGCGTAGGAGGGGGCTGGGATCAGCCCCAGCATTTT.